The TCR beta chain under discussion was sequenced for a study of cytomegalovirus exposure and HLA in healthy donors. Germline V gene lookup returns CDR1 WSHSY and CDR2 SAAADI. CDR3 length: 14 amino acids. The V segment lost 7 bases and the J segment 7 bases; nucleotides outside the gene matches: 6. Turning to this clone: The antigen is undetermined.

When sampled, the donors appeared nominally healthy, though they likely had unrecorded immune exposures. The PCR used 60 Vbeta and 13 Jbeta primers. Repertoires were generated with immunoSEQ multiplex PCR, while TCRdb's copy carries only in-frame clones and drops some. Among roughly 120,000 clones listed, 79% were seen once. Regarding the study as a whole: By a later analysis, the bulk of CMV-associated TCR beta chains appeared HLA-restricted. Reportedly, diagnosis of cytomegalovirus status by the classifier showed high specificity and sensitivity. In an earlier analysis, most TCR beta V segments were productive about 87% or about 30% of the time.

V is TRBV10-2 and J is TRBJ2-1; 11 bases fit TRBD2. The clonotype originates from a man aged 25 to 40 in good health and CMV-seropositive. Sequencing was done on a sample of PBMCs. As DNA, the CDR3 is TGCGCCAGCATTTTAGCGGGAGGGGGGAATGAGCAGTTCTTC. Its protein is CASILAGGGNEQFF.